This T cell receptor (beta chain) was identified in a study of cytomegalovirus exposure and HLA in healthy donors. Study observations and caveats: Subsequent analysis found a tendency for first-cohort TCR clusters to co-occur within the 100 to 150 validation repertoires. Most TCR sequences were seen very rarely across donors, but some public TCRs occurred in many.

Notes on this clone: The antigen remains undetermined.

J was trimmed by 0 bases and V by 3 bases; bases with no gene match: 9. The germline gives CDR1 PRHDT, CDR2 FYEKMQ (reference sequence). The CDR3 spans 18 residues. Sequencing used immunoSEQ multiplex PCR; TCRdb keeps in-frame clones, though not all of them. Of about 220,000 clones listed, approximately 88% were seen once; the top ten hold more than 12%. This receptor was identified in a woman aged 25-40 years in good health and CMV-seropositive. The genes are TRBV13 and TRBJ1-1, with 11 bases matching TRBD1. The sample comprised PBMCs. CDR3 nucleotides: TGTGCCAGCAGCTTTTTTGGGACAGGGGGTTTCATGAACACTGAAGCTTTCTTT. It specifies CASSFFGTGGFMNTEAFF.